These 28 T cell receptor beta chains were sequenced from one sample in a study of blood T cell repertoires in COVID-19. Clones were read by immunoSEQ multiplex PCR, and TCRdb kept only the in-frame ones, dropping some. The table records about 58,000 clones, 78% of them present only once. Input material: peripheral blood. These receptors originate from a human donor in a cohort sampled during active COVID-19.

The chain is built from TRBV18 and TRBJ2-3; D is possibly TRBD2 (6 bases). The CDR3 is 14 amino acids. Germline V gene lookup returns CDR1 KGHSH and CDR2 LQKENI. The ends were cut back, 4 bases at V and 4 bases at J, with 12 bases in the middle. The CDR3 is CASSLRLGADTQYF. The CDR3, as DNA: TGTGCCAGCTCACTCCGACTAGGAGCAGATACGCAGTATTTT.

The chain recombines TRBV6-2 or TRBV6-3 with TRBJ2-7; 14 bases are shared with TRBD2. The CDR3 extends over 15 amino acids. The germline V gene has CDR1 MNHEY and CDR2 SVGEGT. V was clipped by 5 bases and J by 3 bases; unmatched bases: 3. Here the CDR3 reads CASSAGTSGGYEQYF. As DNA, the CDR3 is TGTGCCAGCAGTGCCGGGACTAGCGGGGGCTACGAGCAGTACTTC.

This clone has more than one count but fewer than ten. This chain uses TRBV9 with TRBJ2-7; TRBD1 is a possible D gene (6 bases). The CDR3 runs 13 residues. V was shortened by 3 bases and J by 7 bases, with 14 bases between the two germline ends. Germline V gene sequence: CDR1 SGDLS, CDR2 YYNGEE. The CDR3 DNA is TGTGCCAGCAGCGGAGCCTCAGGGGTTGAGCAGTACTTC. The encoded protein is CASSGASGVEQYF.

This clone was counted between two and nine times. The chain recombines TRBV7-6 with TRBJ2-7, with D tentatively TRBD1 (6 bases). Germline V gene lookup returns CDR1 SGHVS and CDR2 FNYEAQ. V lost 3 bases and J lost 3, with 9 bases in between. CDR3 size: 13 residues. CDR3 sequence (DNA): TGTGCCAGCAGCTTGGACAGATACTACGAGCAGTACTTC. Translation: CASSLDRYYEQYF.

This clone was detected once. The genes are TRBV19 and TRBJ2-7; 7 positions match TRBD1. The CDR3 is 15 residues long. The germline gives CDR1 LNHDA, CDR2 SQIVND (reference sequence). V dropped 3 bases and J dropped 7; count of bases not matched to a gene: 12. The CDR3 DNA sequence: TGTGCCAGTAGTATTTTGGGACAGACTAAAGTAGAGCAGTACTTC. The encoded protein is CASSILGQTKVEQYF. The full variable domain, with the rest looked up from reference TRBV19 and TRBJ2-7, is DGGITQSPKYLFRKEGQNVTLSCEQNLNHDAMYWYRQDPGQGLRLIYYSQIVNDFQKGDIAEGYSVSREKKESFPLTVTSAQKNPTAFYLCASSILGQTKVEQYFGPGTRLTVT.

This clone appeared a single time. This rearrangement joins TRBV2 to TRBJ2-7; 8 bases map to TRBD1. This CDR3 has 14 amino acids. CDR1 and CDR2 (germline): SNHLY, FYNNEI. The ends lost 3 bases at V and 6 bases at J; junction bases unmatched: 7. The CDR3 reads CASSDWTGTAEQYF. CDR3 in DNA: TGTGCCAGCAGTGATTGGACAGGGACCGCCGAGCAGTACTTC. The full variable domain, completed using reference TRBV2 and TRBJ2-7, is EPEVTQTPSHQVTQMGQEVILRCVPISNHLYFYWYRQILGQKVEFLVSFYNNEISEKSEIFDDQFSVERPDGSNFTLKIRSTKLEDSAMYFCASSDWTGTAEQYFGPGTRLTVT.

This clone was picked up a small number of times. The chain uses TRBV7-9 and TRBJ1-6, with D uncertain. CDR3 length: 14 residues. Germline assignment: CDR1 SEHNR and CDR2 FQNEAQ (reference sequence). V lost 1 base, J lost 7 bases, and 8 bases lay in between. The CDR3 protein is CASSLDSLNSPLHF. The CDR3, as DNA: TGTGCCAGCAGCTTAGACTCCCTGAATTCACCCCTCCACTTT.

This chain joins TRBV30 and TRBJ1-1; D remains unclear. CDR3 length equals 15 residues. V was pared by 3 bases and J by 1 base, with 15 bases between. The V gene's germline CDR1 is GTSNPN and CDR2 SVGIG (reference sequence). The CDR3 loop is CAWRVTRGGNTEAFF. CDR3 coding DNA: TGTGCCTGGAGGGTAACCCGCGGAGGGAACACTGAAGCTTTCTTT.

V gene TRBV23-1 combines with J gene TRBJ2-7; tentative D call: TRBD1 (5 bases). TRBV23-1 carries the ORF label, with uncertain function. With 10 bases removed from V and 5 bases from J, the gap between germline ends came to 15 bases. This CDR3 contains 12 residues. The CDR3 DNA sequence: TGCGCCACCGCAGGGTGTGCCGACGAGCAGTACTTC. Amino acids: CATAGCADEQYF.

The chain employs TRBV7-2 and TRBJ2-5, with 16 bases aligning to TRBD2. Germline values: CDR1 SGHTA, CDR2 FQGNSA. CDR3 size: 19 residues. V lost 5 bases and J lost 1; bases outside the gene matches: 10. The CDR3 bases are TGTGCCAGCAGCCAAGATCCGGGACTAGCGGGAGGGGGCCAAGAGACCCAGTACTTC. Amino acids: CASSQDPGLAGGGQETQYF.

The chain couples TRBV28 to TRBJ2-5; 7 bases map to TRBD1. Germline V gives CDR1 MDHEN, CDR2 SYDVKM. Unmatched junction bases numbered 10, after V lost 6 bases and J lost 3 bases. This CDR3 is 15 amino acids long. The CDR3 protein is CASSLRRQGEETQYF. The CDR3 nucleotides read TGTGCCAGCAGCCTACGCCGACAGGGTGAAGAGACCCAGTACTTC.

CDR3 DNA sequence: TGTGCCAGCAGTTCGAGCTCCTACGAGCAGTACTTC. This sequence encodes CASSSSSYEQYF. The chain carries TRBV12-3 or TRBV12-4 and TRBJ2-7; no clear D. The V end was cut by 4 bases, the J end by 0 bases, with 4 bases between. This CDR3 region has 12 residues.

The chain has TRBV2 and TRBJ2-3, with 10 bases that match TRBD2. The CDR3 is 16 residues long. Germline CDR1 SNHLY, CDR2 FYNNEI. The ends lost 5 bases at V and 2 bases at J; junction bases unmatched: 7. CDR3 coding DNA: TGTGCCAGCAGTCTCGAGCGGGAGGGCCTCACAGATACGCAGTATTTT. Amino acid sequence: CASSLEREGLTDTQYF.

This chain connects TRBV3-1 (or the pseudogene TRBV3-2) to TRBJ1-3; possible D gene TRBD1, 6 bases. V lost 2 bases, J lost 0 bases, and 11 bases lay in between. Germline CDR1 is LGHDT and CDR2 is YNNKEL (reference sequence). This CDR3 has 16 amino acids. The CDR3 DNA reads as TGTGCCAGCAGCCAATGGGGGGGGCCCTCTGGAAACACCATATATTTT. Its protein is CASSQWGGPSGNTIYF.

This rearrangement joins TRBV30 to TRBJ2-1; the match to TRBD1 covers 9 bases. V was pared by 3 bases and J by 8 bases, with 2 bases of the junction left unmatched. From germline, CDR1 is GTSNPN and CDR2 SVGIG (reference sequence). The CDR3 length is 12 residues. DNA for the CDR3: TGTGCCTGGAGCGGACAGGGGTATGAGCAGTTCTTC. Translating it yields CAWSGQGYEQFF.

The CDR3: CASSSDRTGLGYEQYF. The CDR3 DNA reads TGTGCCAGCAGCTCGGATAGAACGGGACTCGGCTACGAGCAGTACTTC. The V gene is TRBV7-2, the J gene TRBJ2-7; TRBD2 might be the D (6 bases). Germline V gene lookup returns CDR1 SGHTA and CDR2 FQGNSA. The CDR3 spans 16 residues. Trimming left V 4 bases short and J 3 bases short, with 19 bases between.

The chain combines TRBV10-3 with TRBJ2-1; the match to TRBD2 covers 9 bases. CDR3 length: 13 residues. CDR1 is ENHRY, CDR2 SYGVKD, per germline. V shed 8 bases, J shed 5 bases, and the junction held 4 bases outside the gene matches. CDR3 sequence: CAISQRGDNEQFF. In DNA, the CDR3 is TGTGCCATCTCCCAGCGGGGGGACAATGAGCAGTTCTTC.

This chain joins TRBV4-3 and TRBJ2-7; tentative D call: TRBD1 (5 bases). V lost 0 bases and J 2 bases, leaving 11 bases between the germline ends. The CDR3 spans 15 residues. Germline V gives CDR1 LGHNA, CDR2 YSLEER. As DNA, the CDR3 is TGCGCCAGCAGCCAAGATCCAGGGTACGCCTACGAGCAGTACTTC. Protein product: CASSQDPGYAYEQYF.

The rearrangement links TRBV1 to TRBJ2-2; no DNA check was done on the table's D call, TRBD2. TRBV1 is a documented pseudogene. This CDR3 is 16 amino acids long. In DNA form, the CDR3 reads TGCACCAGCAGCCAAGATGGGCTAGCGGGGATTGGGGAGCTGTTTTTT. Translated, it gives CTSSQDGLAGIGELFF.

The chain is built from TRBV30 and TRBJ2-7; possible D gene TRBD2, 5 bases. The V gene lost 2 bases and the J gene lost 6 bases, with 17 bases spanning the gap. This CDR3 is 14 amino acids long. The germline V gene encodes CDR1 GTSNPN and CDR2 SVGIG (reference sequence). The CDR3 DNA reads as TGTGCCTGGAGTAAGCCACCGAGGGCCCCCGAGCAGTACTTC. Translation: CAWSKPPRAPEQYF.

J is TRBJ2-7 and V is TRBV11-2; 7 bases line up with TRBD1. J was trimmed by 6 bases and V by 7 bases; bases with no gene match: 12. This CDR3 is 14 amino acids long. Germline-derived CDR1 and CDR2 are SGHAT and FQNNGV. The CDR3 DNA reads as TGTGCCAGCACCATCGACAGGGTGGGTGGCGAGCAGTACTTC. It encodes CASTIDRVGGEQYF.

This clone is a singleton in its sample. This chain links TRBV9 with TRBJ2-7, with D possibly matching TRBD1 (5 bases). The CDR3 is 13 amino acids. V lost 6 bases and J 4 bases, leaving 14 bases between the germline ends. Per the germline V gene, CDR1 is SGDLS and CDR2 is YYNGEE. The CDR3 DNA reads TGTGCCAGCAAGGGGTACCCTTTTTACGAGCAGTACTTC. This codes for CASKGYPFYEQYF.

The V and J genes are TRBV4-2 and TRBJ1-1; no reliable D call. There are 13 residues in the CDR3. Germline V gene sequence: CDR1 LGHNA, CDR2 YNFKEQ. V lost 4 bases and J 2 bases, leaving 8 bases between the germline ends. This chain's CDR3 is CASSRALNTEAFF. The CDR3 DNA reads TGTGCCAGCAGCCGGGCCCTTAACACTGAAGCTTTCTTT.

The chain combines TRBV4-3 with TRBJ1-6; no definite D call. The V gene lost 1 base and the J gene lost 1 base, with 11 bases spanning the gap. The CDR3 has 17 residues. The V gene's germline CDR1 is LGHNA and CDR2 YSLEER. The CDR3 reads CASSQATSRSYNSPLHF. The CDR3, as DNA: TGCGCCAGCAGCCAAGCTACGTCGCGATCCTATAATTCACCCCTCCACTTT.

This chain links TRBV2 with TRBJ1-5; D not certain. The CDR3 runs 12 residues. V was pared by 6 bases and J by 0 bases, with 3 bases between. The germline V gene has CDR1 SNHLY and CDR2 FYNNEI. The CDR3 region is CASRYSNQPQHF. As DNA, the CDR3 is TGTGCCAGCAGGTATAGCAATCAGCCCCAGCATTTT.

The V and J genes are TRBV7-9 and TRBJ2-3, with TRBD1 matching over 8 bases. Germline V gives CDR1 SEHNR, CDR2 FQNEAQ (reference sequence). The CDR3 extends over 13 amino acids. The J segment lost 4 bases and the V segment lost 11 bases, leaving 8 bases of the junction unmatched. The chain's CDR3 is CASLRGPADTQYF. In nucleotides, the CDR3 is TGTGCCTCGCTCAGGGGGCCAGCAGATACGCAGTATTTT.

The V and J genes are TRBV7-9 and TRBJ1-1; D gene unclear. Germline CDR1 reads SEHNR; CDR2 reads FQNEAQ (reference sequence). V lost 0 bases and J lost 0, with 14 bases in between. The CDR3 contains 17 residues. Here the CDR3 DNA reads TGTGCCAGCAGCTTAGCTGGCACGAGAGACATGAACACTGAAGCTTTCTTT. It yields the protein CASSLAGTRDMNTEAFF.

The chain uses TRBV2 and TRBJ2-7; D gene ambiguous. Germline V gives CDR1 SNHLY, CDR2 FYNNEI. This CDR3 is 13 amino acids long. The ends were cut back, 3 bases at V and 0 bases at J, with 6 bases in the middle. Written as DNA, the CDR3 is TGTGCCAGCAGTGACAGTTTCTCCTACGAGCAGTACTTC. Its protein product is CASSDSFSYEQYF.